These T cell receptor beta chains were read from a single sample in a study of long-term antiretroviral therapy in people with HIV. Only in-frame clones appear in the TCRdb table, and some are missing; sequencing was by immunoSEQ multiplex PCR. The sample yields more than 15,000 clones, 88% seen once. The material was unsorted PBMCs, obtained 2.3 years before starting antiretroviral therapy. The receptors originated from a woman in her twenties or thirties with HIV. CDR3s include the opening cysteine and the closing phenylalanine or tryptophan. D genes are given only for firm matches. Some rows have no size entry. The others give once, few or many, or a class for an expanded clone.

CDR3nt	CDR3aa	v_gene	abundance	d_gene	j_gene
TGCAGCGTCGAAACCGGGACTAGCGGGGGGGAGCAGTACTTC	CSVETGTSGGEQYF	TRBV29-1	NA	TRBD2	TRBJ2-7
TGTGCCATCAGTGCCCAGGTTCGGGGGACTGAGCAGTTCTTC	CAISAQVRGTEQFF	TRBV10-3	NA	NA	TRBJ2-1
TGTGCCAGCAGTTTACGAGGGGGAGGGTACACTGAAGCTTTCTTT	CASSLRGGGYTEAFF	TRBV27	NA	NA	TRBJ1-1
TGTGCCAGTAGCGGGACAGGACATATCTACGAGCAGTACTTC	CASSGTGHIYEQYF	TRBV19	NA	TRBD1	TRBJ2-7
TGCGCCAGCAGCCAACCCGGGACAGACACTGAAGCTTTCTTT	CASSQPGTDTEAFF	TRBV4-1	NA	TRBD1	TRBJ1-1
TGTGCCAGCAGCTTAGATTGGCCTAGTTTTAACCAAGAGACCCAGTACTTC	CASSLDWPSFNQETQYF	TRBV11-2	NA	NA	TRBJ2-5
TGTGCCAGCAGCGGTGGACCGCCCAACTACGAGCAGTACTTC	CASSGGPPNYEQYF	TRBV9	large	NA	TRBJ2-7
TGCGCCAGCAGCCAAGTCAATTTAGGACTCTTCAGTAATGAAAAACTGTTTTTT	CASSQVNLGLFSNEKLFF	TRBV4-1	NA	NA	TRBJ1-4
TGCGCCAGCAGCTTGGGAGGGGAGGGCACAGATACGCAGTATTTT	CASSLGGEGTDTQYF	TRBV5-1	NA	NA	TRBJ2-3
TGTGCCAGCAGTTGGTCGACGGAACTGGGGACTGAAGCTTTCTTT	CASSWSTELGTEAFF	TRBV6-6	NA	NA	TRBJ1-1
TGTGCCAGCAGCCCACAGGTCCGTAGTGGCTACACCTTC	CASSPQVRSGYTF	TRBV6-6	NA	NA	TRBJ1-2
TGTGCCAGCAGCTTAGGTGGACAGAATAATTCACCCCTCCACTTT	CASSLGGQNNSPLHF	TRBV11-3	NA	NA	TRBJ1-6
TGTGCCAGCAGCTCCAACAGGGGGCTGGGAGCTTTCTTT	CASSSNRGLGAFF	TRBV13	few	TRBD1	TRBJ1-1
TGTGCCAGCAGTCCCCTACCTTCAACATTAAAGAACACTGAAGCTTTCTTT	CASSPLPSTLKNTEAFF	TRBV27	NA	NA	TRBJ1-1
TGTGCCAGCAGTCGGTCCGGGAACCAAGGCAATCAGCCCCAGCATTTT	CASSRSGNQGNQPQHF	TRBV27	NA	NA	TRBJ1-5
TGTGCCAGCAGCTTAGCTCTGGACAGGGGCCGCGAGCAGTACTTC	CASSLALDRGREQYF	TRBV7-9	NA	TRBD1	TRBJ2-7
TGTGCCAGCAGCTTGGACAGCACGAATCAAAACAATGAGCAGTTCTTC	CASSLDSTNQNNEQFF	TRBV11-3	large	NA	TRBJ2-1
TGTGCCAGCAGCGCAAAGGACGGCCCGCCAGGAGGGGCCAACGTCCTGACTTTC	CASSAKDGPPGGANVLTF	TRBV11-2	NA	NA	TRBJ2-6
TGTGCCAGCAGCCCGCGGACAGACCCTCTCGAAGCTTTCTTT	CASSPRTDPLEAFF	TRBV7-9	NA	NA	TRBJ1-1
TGTGCCAGCTCACCTTCCTTAGGAAGCTACACCTTC	CASSPSLGSYTF	TRBV18	NA	NA	TRBJ1-2
TGTGCCAGCAGCTTAGGTGGGGGGGCAGGGCAGCCCCAGCATTTT	CASSLGGGAGQPQHF	TRBV7-2	NA	NA	TRBJ1-5
TGCGCCAGCAGCCGACAGGCAGGCAACTCTGGAAACACCATATATTTT	CASSRQAGNSGNTIYF	TRBV4-3	NA	NA	TRBJ1-3
TGTGCCAGCAGCCCTCAACCAAACTATGGCTACACCTTC	CASSPQPNYGYTF	TRBV7-9	NA	NA	TRBJ1-2
TGTGCCAGTTCCAGGGGGCGATATAGCAATCAGCCCCAGCATTTT	CASSRGRYSNQPQHF	TRBV2	NA	TRBD1	TRBJ1-5
TGCGCCAGCAGCCAAGGAAGGGGAGGGGCCCAAGAGACCCAGTACTTC	CASSQGRGGAQETQYF	TRBV4-1	NA	TRBD2	TRBJ2-5
TGTGCCAGCAGCACCACAGGGAGGCAGTACTTC	CASSTTGRQYF	TRBV27	NA	NA	TRBJ2-7
TGTGCCAGCAGTGAAGTAAGGGGCTCCGGAGCTTTCTTT	CASSEVRGSGAFF	TRBV2	NA	NA	TRBJ1-1
TGTGCCAGCAGCTTAGCGGGGGGGCAAGAGACCCAGTACTTC	CASSLAGGQETQYF	TRBV6-5	NA	TRBD2	TRBJ2-5
TGTGCCATCAGTAATACCCGGGACGGCGGATCTAACTATGGCTACACCTTC	CAISNTRDGGSNYGYTF	TRBV10-3	NA	NA	TRBJ1-2